This note documents a single T cell receptor (beta chain) sequence. Its matching antigen is unknown. These data originate in a study of cytotoxic CD8 clonotypes in ibrutinib-treated CLL. The CDR3 length is 13 residues. Germline CDR1 and CDR2: SGDLS and YYNGEE. The V and J ends lost 0 bases and 3 bases respectively, with 1 base between them. Study-level findings and limits: Sustained-remission and progressing patients were not sampled at matched times. Clonality increased with ibrutinib response but returned toward baseline at progression.

TCRdb's copy holds only in-frame clones and misses some; the assay was immunoSEQ multiplex PCR. Here the sample spans 150,000 to 200,000 clones, more than 75% being singletons. As input for TCR beta libraries, about 2 micrograms of genomic DNA came from cryopreserved PBMCs. The TCR sequence derives from a human donor with chronic lymphocytic leukemia. The chain links TRBV9 to TRBJ1-6; D is unclear. Source: PBMCs, taken after 12 months of ibrutinib treatment. The CDR3, as DNA: TGTGCCAGCAGCGTAGACTATAATTCACCCCTCCACTTT. Translating gives CASSVDYNSPLHF.